The 22 T cell receptor beta chains in this list originate from one sample, sequenced in a study of cytotoxic CD8 clonotypes in ibrutinib-treated CLL. The data were produced by immunoSEQ multiplex PCR, yet TCRdb's version contains in-frame clones alone and is incomplete. Seen here are fewer than 150,000 clones, around 84% observed once, and the top ten hold roughly 3.5%. This sample comprised PBMCs, obtained after 24 months of ibrutinib treatment. All receptors derive from a human donor with chronic lymphocytic leukemia.

This clone was counted once. V is TRBV5-1 and J is TRBJ1-1; tentatively, D is TRBD1 (5 bases). Germline loops: CDR1 SGHRS, CDR2 YFSETQ. The V end lost 4 bases, the J end lost 6 bases, and 34 bases lay between the germline ends. The CDR3 totals 20 residues. CDR3 region: CASSLGRVSRWDEGRAEAFF. The CDR3 nucleotides read TGCGCCAGCAGCCTCGGACGTGTGTCGCGGTGGGACGAGGGGCGAGCTGAAGCTTTCTTT. Full variable domain (rest looked up from reference TRBV5-1 and TRBJ1-1): KAGVTQTPRYLIKTRGQQVTLSCSPISGHRSVSWYQQTPGQGLQFLFEYFSETQRNKGNFPGRFSGRQFSNSRSEMNVSTLELGDSALYLCASSLGRVSRWDEGRAEAFFGQGTRLTVV.

The V call is TRBV5-1, the J call TRBJ2-3, with D perhaps TRBD2 (6 bases). V gave up 4 bases and J gave up 6 bases, with 12 bases separating them. The CDR3 runs to 13 residues. Germline V gives CDR1 SGHRS, CDR2 YFSETQ. CDR3 amino acids: CASSEPGLDTQYF. In nucleotides, the CDR3 is TGCGCCAGCAGCGAACCGGGACTGGATACGCAGTATTTT.

The chain employs TRBV18 and TRBJ1-2; D is unresolved. CDR3 length equals 15 residues. Deletions cut 2 bases from V and 8 bases from J, with 18 bases between. The germline gives CDR1 KGHSH, CDR2 LQKENI. CDR3 sequence reads: CASSPSPGRGNGYTF. The CDR3 coding sequence is TGTGCCAGCTCACCATCCCCGGGAAGAGGGAACGGCTACACCTTC.

The rearrangement joins TRBV6-4 to TRBJ1-1; D is unresolved. Trimming cost V 4 bases and J 1 base, with 10 bases left between them. Germline V gene sequence: CDR1 MRHNA, CDR2 SNTAGT. This CDR3 contains 14 residues. The CDR3 bases are TGTGCCAGCAGTGGTAGCTATGGGAACACTGAAGCTTTCTTT. As protein: CASSGSYGNTEAFF.

The chain is built from TRBV27 and TRBJ2-2; tentatively, D is TRBD1 (6 bases). The V and J ends lost 0 bases and 5 bases respectively, with 7 bases between them. The CDR3 covers 14 residues. Per the germline V gene, CDR1 is MNHEY and CDR2 is SMNVEV (reference sequence). The CDR3 region is CASSLSTGTGELFF. In DNA form, the CDR3 reads TGTGCCAGCAGTTTATCCACAGGGACCGGGGAGCTGTTTTTT.

In this sample, this clone turned up a few times. J is TRBJ2-7 and V is TRBV6-1; maybe TRBD1 (5 bases). Germline CDR1 and CDR2: MNHNS and SASEGT. The CDR3 has 14 amino acids. Trimming stripped 4 bases from V and 0 bases from J, with 10 bases between. This CDR3 reads CASSVQGSSYEQYF. For the CDR3, the DNA is TGTGCCAGCAGTGTTCAGGGCAGCTCCTACGAGCAGTACTTC.

V and J are TRBV19 and TRBJ1-1; no firm D call. V lost 3 bases and J 3 bases, leaving 2 bases between the germline ends. Germline V gene data show CDR1 as LNHDA and CDR2 as SQIVND (reference sequence). The CDR3 sequence is 11 residues long. The CDR3 DNA follows: TGTGCCAGTAGTATGGACACTGAAGCTTTCTTT. It specifies CASSMDTEAFF.

A single count supports this clone. The genes are TRBV27 and TRBJ2-1, with a possible D match to TRBD1 (5 bases). V lost 5 bases, J lost 1 base, and 12 bases lay in between. The germline V gene has CDR1 MNHEY and CDR2 SMNVEV (reference sequence). This CDR3 has 15 amino acids. The CDR3 DNA sequence: TGTGCCAGCAGTCCAAGACAGCTTTCCTACAATGAGCAGTTCTTC. It codes for CASSPRQLSYNEQFF.

V gene TRBV10-3 combines with J gene TRBJ2-2; 10 bases align to TRBD1. CDR3 length: 14 amino acids. From germline, CDR1 is ENHRY and CDR2 SYGVKD. The V and J ends lost 8 bases and 6 bases, in that order; junction bases with no gene match: 6. The CDR3 DNA follows: TGTGCCATCTCTGACAGGGGGCTACCCGGGGAGCTGTTTTTT. The encoded protein is CAISDRGLPGELFF.

The CDR3 loop reads CASSTAGFPSYEQYF. The DNA for the CDR3 is TGTGCCAGTAGTACCGCAGGATTCCCCTCCTACGAGCAGTACTTC. The V and J genes are TRBV19 and TRBJ2-7; no reliable D call. The CDR3 spans 15 residues. V was trimmed by 4 bases and J by 0 bases, leaving 13 bases between them. The germline V gene has CDR1 LNHDA and CDR2 SQIVND (reference sequence). Drawing the rest from reference TRBV19 and TRBJ2-7, the complete variable domain is DGGITQSPKYLFRKEGQNVTLSCEQNLNHDAMYWYRQDPGQGLRLIYYSQIVNDFQKGDIAEGYSVSREKKESFPLTVTSAQKNPTAFYLCASSTAGFPSYEQYFGPGTRLTVT.

This chain connects TRBV4-3 to TRBJ2-2; D is ambiguous. V lost 4 bases and J 7 bases, leaving 10 bases between the germline ends. The germline V gene has CDR1 LGHNA and CDR2 YSLEER. The CDR3 spans 13 residues. CDR3 nucleotide sequence: TGCGCCAGCAGCCGAGACATGGGCGGGGAGCTGTTTTTT. It codes for CASSRDMGGELFF.

This clone was picked up many times. Germline is not matched at one junction end, which may reflect a read error. The rearrangement uses TRBV7-8 and TRBJ1-1; TRBD1 might be the D (6 bases). Germline V gives CDR1 SGHVS, CDR2 FQNEAQ. The CDR3 consists of 11 residues. The CDR3 coding sequence is TGTGCGAGCAAGGGGGGAACTGAAGCTTTCTTT. This codes for CASKGGTEAFF.

This chain links TRBV2 with TRBJ1-4; no reliable D call. The CDR3 length is 15 residues. Per the germline V gene, CDR1 is SNHLY and CDR2 is FYNNEI. V was trimmed by 2 bases and J by 7 bases, leaving 14 bases between them. As DNA, the CDR3 is TGTGCCAGCAGTGAATTTGTGGGGTTGGGTGAAAAACTGTTTTTT. Protein sequence: CASSEFVGLGEKLFF.

This clone was observed a handful of times. Other DNA sequences in this specimen translate into the identical CDR3. CDR3 bases: TGTGCCAGCAGCTTAGTCGGGTACAATGAGCAGTTCTTC. Translating gives CASSLVGYNEQFF. V and J are TRBV7-2 and TRBJ2-1; D is undetermined. Trimming left V 1 base short and J 4 bases short, with 5 bases between. The CDR3 consists of 13 residues. CDR1 is SGHTA, CDR2 FQGNSA, per germline.

This clone was found a few times. The chain links TRBV27 to TRBJ1-2; no clear D gene. Between the trimmed V and J ends, which lost 3 bases and 6 bases, there was a span of 11 bases. Germline assignment: CDR1 MNHEY and CDR2 SMNVEV (reference sequence). The CDR3 runs to 13 residues. The CDR3 region has the DNA TGTGCCAGCAGTTTTTCGGGGTACGATGGCTACACCTTC. As protein: CASSFSGYDGYTF.

Comment on this clone: This sample also contains other DNA sequences that code for the same CDR3. V and J are TRBV5-4 and TRBJ2-3, with D unclear. The V and J ends lost 0 bases and 6 bases respectively, with 5 bases between them. The CDR3 has 12 amino acids. Looked up from germline, CDR1 is SGHNT and CDR2 is YYREEE (reference sequence). This CDR3 reads CASSLATDTQYF. In DNA form, the CDR3 reads TGTGCCAGCAGCTTGGCGACTGATACGCAGTATTTT.

The gene calls are TRBV19 and TRBJ2-4; TRBD1 aligns across 11 bases. Germline V gives CDR1 LNHDA, CDR2 SQIVND (reference sequence). V lost 6 bases to trimming and J lost 8 bases; unmatched junction nucleotides: 9. This CDR3 has 15 amino acids. The CDR3 region has the DNA TGTGCCAGTAGCGGGACAGGGGGGAGTCGGGACATTCAGTACTTC. This sequence encodes CASSGTGGSRDIQYF.

The chain links TRBV5-4 to TRBJ2-6; no clear D gene. V gave up 4 bases and J gave up 2 bases, with 10 bases separating them. Germline-derived CDR1 and CDR2 are SGHNT and YYREEE (reference sequence). The CDR3 runs 15 residues. The chain's CDR3 is CASSPQSPGANVLTF. The CDR3 bases are TGTGCCAGCAGCCCACAGTCACCTGGGGCCAACGTCCTGACTTTC.

A few counts support this clone. The chain employs TRBV10-3 and TRBJ2-1; D might be TRBD1 (5 bases). V was cut by 10 bases and J by 9 bases, with 13 bases left in between. The CDR3 totals 11 residues. Per germline, CDR1 ENHRY and CDR2 SYGVKD. The DNA for the CDR3 is TGTGCCACGGACACAGGAATTGAGCAGTTCTTC. Translation: CATDTGIEQFF.

V and J are TRBV19 and TRBJ2-7, with 13 bases matching TRBD2. V dropped 4 bases and J dropped 3; count of bases not matched to a gene: 21. CDR3 length equals 21 residues. Per germline, CDR1 LNHDA and CDR2 SQIVND (reference sequence). CDR3 DNA: TGTGCCAGTAGTACCACCCGTCGATTGCCCGGACTAGCGGGGGCAAACTACGAGCAGTACTTC. Its translation is CASSTTRRLPGLAGANYEQYF.

V is TRBV4-1 and J is TRBJ1-1; D is unresolved. The CDR3 covers 14 residues. V gave up 2 bases and J gave up 2 bases, with 9 bases separating them. Germline CDR1 reads MGHRA; CDR2 reads YSYEKL. The CDR3 region is CASSQPGINTEAFF. The CDR3 bases are TGCGCCAGCAGCCAACCGGGGATTAACACTGAAGCTTTCTTT.

This clone appeared a single time. The chain links TRBV15 to TRBJ2-5; either TRBD1 or TRBD2 may supply D (6 bases each). This CDR3 region has 16 residues. The ends were cut back, 0 bases at V and 2 bases at J, with 13 bases in the middle. CDR1 and CDR2 (germline): LNHNV, YYDKDF (reference sequence). This chain's CDR3 is CATSRDTGTHQETQYF. CDR3 in DNA: TGTGCCACCAGCAGAGATACAGGGACTCATCAAGAGACCCAGTACTTC.